This is a list of T cell receptor beta chains from one sample in a study of regulatory T cells in long-lasting Graves disease. TCRdb independently ran MiXCR on the multiplex PCR reads; one entry per CDR3 protein. This table holds 360,000 or so distinct CDR3 sequences, approximately 16% found once. In addition, the sample was reused for a study of T cells in Graves' hyperthyroidism and ophthalmopathy.

Source: peripheral blood mononuclear cells (PBMCs), taken at new diagnosis, from a patient treated with antithyroid drugs. These TCRs come from a man in his forties with Graves disease. CDR3s include the opening cysteine and the closing phenylalanine or tryptophan. The D gene is left open where the match is weak. Expanded clones get a size class; other rows say once, few or many, or leave the size out.

clone_size | j_call | v_call | d_call | cdr3_aa | cdr3_nt
few | TRBJ2-7 | TRBV7-2 | - | CASSLHSLESSYEQYF | TGTGCCAGCAGCTTACATAGTTTGGAAAGCTCCTACGAGCAGTACTTC
many | TRBJ1-1 | TRBV5-4 | - | CASSGGDTEAFF | TGTGCCAGCAGCGGGGGGGACACTGAAGCTTTCTTT
many | TRBJ1-1 | TRBV18 | - | CASSRPEVGEAFF | TGTGCCAGCTCCAGGCCCGAGGTGGGGGAAGCTTTCTTT
few | TRBJ2-3 | TRBV5-4 | - | CASSLDGAPQYF | TGTGCCAGCAGCTTGGACGGGGCCCCCCAGTATTTT
many | TRBJ1-5 | TRBV30 | - | CAWSLSGRNQPQHF | TGTGCCTGGAGTTTGAGTGGGAGGAATCAGCCCCAGCATTTT
many | TRBJ2-5 | TRBV5-1 | TRBD1 | CASSTTGVQETQYF | TGCGCCAGCAGCACGACAGGGGTTCAAGAGACCCAGTACTTC
many | TRBJ1-3 | TRBV3-1 | - | CASSLRDTIYF | TGTGCCAGCAGCCTCCGCGACACCATATATTTT
many | TRBJ2-5 | TRBV18 | TRBD2 | CASSPIEGGETQYF | TGTGCCAGCTCACCAATCGAGGGAGGGGAGACCCAGTACTTC
many | TRBJ2-7 | TRBV9 | - | CASSVDPTIYEQYF | TGTGCCAGCAGCGTAGATCCCACAATCTACGAGCAGTACTTC
many | TRBJ1-1 | TRBV6-1 | - | CASIGQLNTEAFF | TGTGCCAGCATCGGACAGCTGAACACTGAAGCTTTCTTT
many | TRBJ1-2 | TRBV25-1 | - | CASSVSGSQGYTF | TGTGCCAGCAGTGTATCAGGGTCTCAAGGCTACACCTTC
many | TRBJ2-7 | TRBV20-1 | TRBD2 | CSALAGANYEQYF | TGCAGTGCCTTAGCGGGGGCCAACTACGAGCAGTACTTC
- | TRBJ2-1 | TRBV9 | TRBD1 | CASSARGQSSYNEQFF | TGTGCCAGCAGCGCCCGGGGACAGAGCTCCTACAATGAGCAGTTCTTC
many | TRBJ1-6 | TRBV11-2 | - | CASSSLHAASYNSPLHF | TGTGCCAGCAGCTCCCTCCATGCAGCCTCCTATAATTCACCCCTCCACTTT
- | TRBJ2-7 | TRBV5-1 | - | CASTLEGLTTQEQYF | TGCGCCAGCACCCTGGAGGGATTGACTACGCAGGAGCAGTACTTC
many | TRBJ2-3 | TRBV28 | TRBD2 | CASSSPSGGTPYTQYF | TGTGCCAGCAGTTCCCCTAGCGGGGGGACGCCATATACGCAGTATTTT
- | TRBJ2-7 | TRBV5-4 | - | CASSWGTGLSSYEQYF | TGTGCCAGCAGCTGGGGCACAGGTCTTAGCTCCTACGAGCAGTACTTC
many | TRBJ2-1 | TRBV18 | TRBD2 | CASSPSLAGGQNEQFF | TGTGCCAGCTCACCATCCCTAGCGGGGGGGCAGAATGAGCAGTTCTTC
many | TRBJ1-5 | TRBV30 | - | CAWSRGVSNQPQHF | TGTGCCTGGAGTCGTGGGGTAAGCAATCAGCCCCAGCATTTT
many | TRBJ2-7 | TRBV7-2 | - | CASSRAGKSYEQYF | TGTGCCAGCAGCCGAGCAGGGAAATCCTACGAGCAGTACTTC
many | TRBJ1-1 | TRBV28 | TRBD1 | CACSMTGDGDTEAFF | TGTGCCTGCTCAATGACAGGGGACGGGGACACTGAAGCTTTCTTT
many | TRBJ2-3 | TRBV20-1 | TRBD2 | CSATGTGDGLAGRLTDTQYF | TGCAGTGCTACCGGGACAGGGGATGGACTAGCGGGGCGCCTCACAGATACGCAGTATTTT
- | TRBJ2-1 | TRBV2 | - | CASSELWGSIGEQFF | TGTGCCAGCAGTGAACTATGGGGCAGCATCGGTGAGCAGTTCTTC
many | TRBJ2-5 | TRBV28 | - | CASSSPSGGRVLAQYF | TGTGCCAGCAGTTCTCCTTCCGGGGGCCGAGTTTTGGCCCAGTACTTC
many | TRBJ1-5 | TRBV12-3/TRBV12-4 | - | CASRRDPPLYSNQPQHF | TGTGCCAGCAGGCGGGACCCGCCCCTTTATAGCAATCAGCCCCAGCATTTT
many | TRBJ2-3 | TRBV5-1 | - | CASSLGGKSTDTQYF | TGCGCCAGCAGCTTGGGTGGCAAAAGCACAGATACGCAGTATTTT
few | TRBJ2-1 | TRBV7-2 | - | CASSLGRYNGQFF | TGTGCCAGCAGCTTGGGACGTTACAATGGGCAGTTCTTC
many | TRBJ2-1 | TRBV5-1 | TRBD1 | CASSPTGGYYNEQFF | TGCGCCAGCAGCCCGACAGGGGGCTATTACAATGAGCAGTTCTTC
- | TRBJ2-7 | TRBV19 | TRBD1 | CASRRDRDHIEQYF | TGTGCCAGTAGGAGGGACAGGGATCACATCGAGCAGTACTTC
once | TRBJ2-1 | TRBV20-1 | TRBD2 | CSAITPSGGGNEQFF | TGCAGTGCCATAACCCCCAGCGGGGGTGGCAATGAGCAGTTCTTC
few | TRBJ2-5 | TRBV20-1 | - | CSDRTEYQETQYF | TGCAGTGACAGAACTGAGTACCAAGAGACCCAGTACTTC
many | TRBJ2-5 | TRBV7-9 | TRBD2 | CASSPTSGGKETQYF | TGTGCCAGCAGCCCGACTAGCGGGGGGAAAGAGACCCAGTACTTC
many | TRBJ2-7 | TRBV6-5 | TRBD1 | CASSYSSGQAYEQYF | TGTGCCAGCAGTTACTCCTCGGGACAGGCCTACGAGCAGTACTTC
few | TRBJ1-5 | TRBV19 | TRBD1 | CASSMDRGNQPQHF | TGTGCCAGTAGTATGGACAGGGGCAATCAGCCCCAGCATTTT
- | TRBJ2-1 | TRBV6-1 | - | CASSRGAPTYNEQFF | TGTGCCAGCAGTCGGGGGGCGCCAACCTACAATGAGCAGTTCTTC
many | TRBJ2-3 | TRBV4-3 | TRBD2 | CASSQDFSGGPDTQYF | TGCGCCAGCAGCCAAGATTTTAGCGGGGGGCCAGATACGCAGTATTTT
many | TRBJ2-7 | TRBV7-8 | - | CASSLWRVDYEQYF | TGTGCCAGCAGCTTATGGCGGGTGGACTACGAGCAGTACTTC
many | TRBJ2-2 | TRBV12-3/TRBV12-4 | - | CASSNRDTHGELFF | TGTGCCAGCAGTAACCGGGACACGCACGGGGAGCTGTTTTTT
few | TRBJ2-2 | TRBV7-9 | - | CASSLDHLNTGELFF | TGTGCCAGCAGCTTAGACCACTTAAACACCGGGGAGCTGTTTTTT
many | TRBJ1-1 | TRBV6-1 | - | CASSPRLVENTEAFF | TGTGCCAGCAGCCCCCGGCTTGTGGAGAACACTGAAGCTTTCTTT
many | TRBJ2-1 | TRBV5-6 | TRBD2 | CASSQRLAGGPSYNEQFF | TGTGCCAGCAGCCAAAGACTAGCGGGGGGACCCTCCTACAATGAGCAGTTCTTC
many | TRBJ1-1 | TRBV7-9 | - | CASKRREKMNTEAFF | TGTGCCAGCAAAAGACGGGAAAAGATGAACACTGAAGCTTTCTTT
- | TRBJ1-2 | TRBV5-1 | - | CASSLSLGNYGYTF | TGCGCCAGCAGCTTGAGTCTGGGTAACTATGGCTACACCTTC
many | TRBJ2-2 | TRBV6-2/TRBV6-3 | - | CASSFTMDTGELFF | TGTGCCAGCAGTTTTACAATGGACACCGGGGAGCTGTTTTTT
few | TRBJ1-3 | TRBV28 | - | CASRPPSGSGNTIYF | TGTGCCAGCAGGCCCCCCTCAGGGTCTGGAAACACCATATATTTT
- | TRBJ1-2 | TRBV7-2 | - | CASSQMGVRNYGYTF | TGTGCCAGCAGCCAAATGGGGGTCAGGAACTATGGCTACACCTTC
many | TRBJ1-3 | TRBV6-2/TRBV6-3 | - | CASEGKEYF | TGTGCCAGCGAGGGAAAGGAATATTTT
many | TRBJ2-3 | TRBV7-9 | - | CASSPTGSGTDTQYF | TGTGCCAGCAGCCCCACAGGGAGTGGGACAGATACGCAGTATTTT
many | TRBJ2-1 | TRBV29-1 | TRBD2 | CSVDGLAGPNEQFF | TGCAGCGTTGACGGACTAGCGGGGCCTAATGAGCAGTTCTTC
many | TRBJ2-7 | TRBV12-5 | TRBD1 | CASGLGGQGAYEQYF | TGTGCTAGTGGTTTGGGGGGACAGGGGGCCTACGAGCAGTACTTC
many | TRBJ2-7 | TRBV20-1 | - | CSARMTTQGAYEQYF | TGCAGTGCTAGAATGACGACCCAAGGGGCCTACGAGCAGTACTTC
- | TRBJ2-1 | TRBV20-1 | - | CSARGNRVSEQFF | TGCAGTGCTAGAGGGAACAGAGTTTCTGAGCAGTTCTTC
many | TRBJ2-7 | TRBV20-1 | - | CSAEPDRYEQYF | TGCAGTGCTGAACCCGACAGATACGAGCAGTACTTC
once | TRBJ1-1 | TRBV6-1 | TRBD1 | CASSGPRGRSDTEAFF | TGTGCCAGCAGTGGTCCCAGGGGGCGTTCGGACACTGAAGCTTTCTTT